This TCR beta chain comes out of a study of cytomegalovirus exposure and HLA in healthy donors. Study findings and constraints: A further, later analysis showed that HLA-associated TCR beta chains (compared with equally common others) were more clonally expanded.

PCR primers comprised 60 Vbeta and 13 Jbeta primers. TCRdb keeps only in-frame clones here, not all; method: immunoSEQ multiplex PCR. The sample consists of 130,000 to 150,000 clones, about 80% of them appearing once. Concerning this clone: What it binds is unknown.

Looked up from germline, CDR1 is KGHSH and CDR2 is LQKENI. The germline V and J ends were trimmed by 2 bases and 5 bases, with 12 bases remaining between them. The CDR3 is 15 residues long. J is TRBJ1-4 and V is TRBV18, with D perhaps TRBD1 (6 bases). Source material: PBMCs. This clonotype originated in a woman aged 18 to 35 in good health and CMV-seropositive. The CDR3 DNA is TGTGCCAGCTCACCAATGCAGGGGCAAAATGAAAAACTGTTTTTT. Protein: CASSPMQGQNEKLFF.